This T cell receptor (beta chain) appears in the sequencing data of a study of shared clonotypes between healthy human individuals. Study-level background: Per donor, CD8 memory used one plate, CD8 naive used two, CD4 memory used three and CD4 naive used three.

This table comes from immunoSEQ multiplex PCR, and its TCRdb copy is limited to in-frame clones, with some not included. Of about 2.4 million clones listed, 80% to 95% are singletons. Whole-study results and caveats: Among donors, the sharing of clonotypes was expected to be influenced by sequencing depth. Rarefaction showed sorted-subset sequencing was incomplete despite large depth. Relative to their counterparts shared across all four donors, non-shared clonotypes exhibited diminished generation probabilities.

Trimming cost V 1 base and J 6 bases, with 13 bases left between them. The germline V gene encodes CDR1 SGHTA and CDR2 FQGNSA. The CDR3 length is 15 residues. Of note for this clone: Its antigen is currently unknown.

The chain employs TRBV7-2 and TRBJ1-3, with a weak D call TRBD1 (5 bases). The sequenced material came from naive CD4+ T cells from PBMCs. The subset: CD45RA+ positively selected. The TCR originated in a man aged 18 to 35 in good health. Some clones in this sample may be carry-over from other donors' samples. The CDR3 sequence: CASSLVPAGLNTIYF. The CDR3 DNA sequence: TGTGCCAGCAGCTTAGTCCCCGCAGGGCTAAACACCATATATTTT.